This is a list of T cell receptor beta chains from one sample in a study of control samples from healthy donors and cancer patients. The protocol was immunoSEQ multiplex PCR, while the TCRdb copy is restricted to in-frame clones and leaves out a portion. The repertoire has more than 100,000 clones, nearly 90% of them found once; the top ten carry about 7.6%. The specimen sequenced was PBMCs. Receptors originate from a man over 45 with head and neck cancer. CDR3s include the opening cysteine and the closing phenylalanine or tryptophan. The order of the fields is D gene, clone size, J gene, V gene, CDR3 protein, CDR3 DNA. A D gene is named only where the DNA matches it firmly. The size field is filled for only some rows; it gives once, few, many or a size class.

D: TRBD1
size: NA
J: TRBJ2-7
V: TRBV5-1
CDR3: CASSSRDRAYEQYF
DNA: TGCGCCAGCAGCTCCCGGGACAGAGCCTACGAGCAGTACTTC

D: TRBD2
size: NA
J: TRBJ2-1
V: TRBV5-1
CDR3: CASSLVAGGGNEQFF
DNA: TGCGCCAGCAGTCTCGTAGCGGGAGGTGGCAATGAGCAGTTCTTC

D: NA
size: NA
J: TRBJ1-1
V: TRBV10-3
CDR3: CAISGRDPNTEAFF
DNA: TGTGCCATCAGTGGCCGCGACCCGAACACTGAAGCTTTCTTT

D: NA
size: NA
J: TRBJ2-4
V: TRBV19
CDR3: CASSIKGGLIAKNIQYF
DNA: TGTGCCAGTAGTATAAAGGGGGGCCTCATAGCCAAAAACATTCAGTACTTC

D: TRBD2
size: NA
J: TRBJ2-1
V: TRBV5-1
CDR3: CASSLGRLADLYSSYNEQFF
DNA: TGCGCCAGCAGCTTGGGGAGACTAGCCGATCTATATAGCTCCTACAATGAGCAGTTCTTC

D: NA
size: few
J: TRBJ1-1
V: TRBV18
CDR3: CASSQQGGRNTEAFF
DNA: TGTGCCAGCTCACAACAGGGTGGGCGGAACACTGAAGCTTTCTTT

D: NA
size: NA
J: TRBJ1-6
V: TRBV7-4
CDR3: CASSLRCINSPLHF
DNA: TGTGCCAGCAGCTTGAGGTGCATCAATTCACCCCTCCACTTT

D: TRBD2
size: NA
J: TRBJ2-3
V: TRBV7-3
CDR3: CASSPSGGSTDTQYF
DNA: TGTGCCAGCAGCCCTTCGGGGGGAAGCACAGATACGCAGTATTTT

D: NA
size: NA
J: TRBJ2-1
V: TRBV7-3
CDR3: CASSFGQSSYNEQFF
DNA: TGTGCCAGCAGCTTCGGACAGAGCTCCTACAATGAGCAGTTCTTC

D: TRBD2
size: NA
J: TRBJ2-3
V: TRBV11-2
CDR3: CASSPPGLATDTQYF
DNA: TGTGCCAGCAGCCCTCCGGGACTAGCAACAGATACGCAGTATTTT

D: NA
size: NA
J: TRBJ2-1
V: TRBV11-1
CDR3: CASQMGRATYNEQFF
DNA: TGTGCCAGCCAAATGGGGCGGGCTACCTACAATGAGCAGTTCTTC

D: NA
size: NA
J: TRBJ2-5
V: TRBV30
CDR3: CAWSKRGDFQETQYF
DNA: TGTGCCTGGAGTAAGAGGGGGGACTTCCAAGAGACCCAGTACTTC

D: TRBD1
size: NA
J: TRBJ2-5
V: TRBV7-2
CDR3: CASSPRTGGQETQYF
DNA: TGTGCCAGCAGCCCCCGGACAGGGGGGCAAGAGACCCAGTACTTC

D: TRBD1
size: NA
J: TRBJ1-1
V: TRBV5-1
CDR3: CASSSLTGAPNTEAFF
DNA: TGCGCCAGCAGCTCCTTGACAGGGGCCCCAAACACTGAAGCTTTCTTT

D: NA
size: few
J: TRBJ1-6
V: TRBV7-2
CDR3: CASSLGAGAYSDNSPLHF
DNA: TGTGCCAGCAGCTTAGGGGCAGGGGCTTATTCGGATAATTCACCCCTCCACTTT

D: NA
size: NA
J: TRBJ2-5
V: TRBV30
CDR3: CAWRGGGGGETQYF
DNA: TGTGCCTGGAGGGGGGGCGGGGGCGGGGAGACCCAGTACTTC

D: NA
size: NA
J: TRBJ1-5
V: TRBV7-9
CDR3: CASSFPGHNQPQHF
DNA: TGTGCCAGCAGCTTTCCCGGGCACAATCAGCCCCAGCATTTT

D: NA
size: NA
J: TRBJ1-4
V: TRBV18
CDR3: CASSPRGFATNEKLFF
DNA: TGTGCCAGCTCACCAAGAGGTTTTGCAACTAATGAAAAACTGTTTTTT

D: NA
size: NA
J: TRBJ1-5
V: TRBV9
CDR3: CASSEGSYQPQHF
DNA: TGTGCCAGCAGCGAAGGCAGCTATCAGCCCCAGCATTTT

D: NA
size: NA
J: TRBJ1-2
V: TRBV7-2
CDR3: CASSLGGGDGYTF
DNA: TGTGCCAGCAGCTTAGGGGGCGGGGATGGCTACACCTTC

D: NA
size: NA
J: TRBJ1-2
V: TRBV2
CDR3: CASSLGGGDYGYTF
DNA: TGTGCCAGCAGCCTCGGGGGGGGTGACTATGGCTACACCTTC

D: NA
size: NA
J: TRBJ1-2
V: TRBV7-9
CDR3: CASSLDGGGGLGYTF
DNA: TGTGCCAGCAGCTTAGATGGAGGGGGAGGTCTTGGCTACACCTTC

D: NA
size: NA
J: TRBJ2-1
V: TRBV29-1
CDR3: CSAVAGGLNNEQFF
DNA: TGCAGCGCCGTAGCTGGGGGGCTGAACAATGAGCAGTTCTTC

D: NA
size: NA
J: TRBJ1-1
V: TRBV6-5
CDR3: CASSYEYRTEAFF
DNA: TGTGCCAGCAGTTACGAATATCGCACTGAAGCTTTCTTT

D: TRBD2
size: NA
J: TRBJ2-3
V: TRBV5-4
CDR3: CASSPQLGGGADTQYF
DNA: TGTGCCAGCAGCCCCCAGTTGGGCGGGGGGGCGGACACGCAGTATTTT

D: TRBD2
size: NA
J: TRBJ2-2
V: TRBV18
CDR3: CASSARGETGELFF
DNA: TGTGCCAGCTCCGCACGGGGGGAAACCGGGGAGCTGTTTTTT